The clone carrying this T cell receptor (beta chain) was recorded many times. Active moderate-to-severe ophthalmopathy, Clinical Activity Score at least 3, NOSPECS at least 4, under 3 months' duration. This specimen comes from a study of T cells in Graves' hyperthyroidism and ophthalmopathy. Using RNA transcripts as the source, TCR beta CDR3 regions were amplified. Researchers ran a first-round RT-PCR on the TCR CDR3 using the HTBI primer set. TCRdb ran MiXCR on the multiplex PCR reads and lists one entry per CDR3 protein. The data contain 240,000 or so distinct CDR3 sequences, over 15% of them singletons. Sequences were obtained from blood. The clonotype comes from a woman under 30 with Graves' ophthalmopathy.

CDR3 coding DNA: TGTGCCTTAACGACAGAATCTGAAGCTTTCTTT. Amino acids: CALTTESEAFF. The chain carries TRBV30 and TRBJ1-1; a possible D gene is TRBD1 (5 bases). The CDR3 consists of 11 residues. V was trimmed by 7 bases and J by 6 bases, leaving 12 bases between them. Per the germline V gene, CDR1 is GTSNPN and CDR2 is SVGIG (reference sequence).